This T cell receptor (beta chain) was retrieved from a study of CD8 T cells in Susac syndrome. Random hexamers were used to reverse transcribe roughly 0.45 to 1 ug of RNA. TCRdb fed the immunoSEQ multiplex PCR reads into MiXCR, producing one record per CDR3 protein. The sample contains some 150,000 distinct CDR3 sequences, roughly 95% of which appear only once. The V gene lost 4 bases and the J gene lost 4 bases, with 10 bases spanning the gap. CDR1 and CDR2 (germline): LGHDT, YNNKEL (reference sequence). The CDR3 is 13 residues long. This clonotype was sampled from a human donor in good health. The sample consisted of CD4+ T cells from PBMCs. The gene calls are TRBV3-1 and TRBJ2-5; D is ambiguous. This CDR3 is CASSLSGLETQYF. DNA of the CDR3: TGTGCCAGCAGCCTTTCCGGTCTAGAGACCCAGTACTTC.